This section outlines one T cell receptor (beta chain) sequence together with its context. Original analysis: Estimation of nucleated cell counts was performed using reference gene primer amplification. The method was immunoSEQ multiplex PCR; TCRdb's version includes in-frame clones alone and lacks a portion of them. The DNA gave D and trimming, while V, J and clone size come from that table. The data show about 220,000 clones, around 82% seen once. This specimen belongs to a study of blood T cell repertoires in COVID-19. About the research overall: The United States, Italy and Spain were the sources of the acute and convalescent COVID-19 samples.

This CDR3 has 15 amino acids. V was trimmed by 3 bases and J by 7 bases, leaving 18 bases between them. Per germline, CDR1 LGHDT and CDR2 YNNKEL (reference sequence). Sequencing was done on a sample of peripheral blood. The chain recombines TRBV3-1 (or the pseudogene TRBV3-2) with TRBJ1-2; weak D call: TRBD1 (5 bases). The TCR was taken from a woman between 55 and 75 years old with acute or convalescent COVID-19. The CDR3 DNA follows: TGTGCCAGCAGCCACCTCCTGGGGGGGAAATCTGGCTACACCTTC. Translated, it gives CASSHLLGGKSGYTF.